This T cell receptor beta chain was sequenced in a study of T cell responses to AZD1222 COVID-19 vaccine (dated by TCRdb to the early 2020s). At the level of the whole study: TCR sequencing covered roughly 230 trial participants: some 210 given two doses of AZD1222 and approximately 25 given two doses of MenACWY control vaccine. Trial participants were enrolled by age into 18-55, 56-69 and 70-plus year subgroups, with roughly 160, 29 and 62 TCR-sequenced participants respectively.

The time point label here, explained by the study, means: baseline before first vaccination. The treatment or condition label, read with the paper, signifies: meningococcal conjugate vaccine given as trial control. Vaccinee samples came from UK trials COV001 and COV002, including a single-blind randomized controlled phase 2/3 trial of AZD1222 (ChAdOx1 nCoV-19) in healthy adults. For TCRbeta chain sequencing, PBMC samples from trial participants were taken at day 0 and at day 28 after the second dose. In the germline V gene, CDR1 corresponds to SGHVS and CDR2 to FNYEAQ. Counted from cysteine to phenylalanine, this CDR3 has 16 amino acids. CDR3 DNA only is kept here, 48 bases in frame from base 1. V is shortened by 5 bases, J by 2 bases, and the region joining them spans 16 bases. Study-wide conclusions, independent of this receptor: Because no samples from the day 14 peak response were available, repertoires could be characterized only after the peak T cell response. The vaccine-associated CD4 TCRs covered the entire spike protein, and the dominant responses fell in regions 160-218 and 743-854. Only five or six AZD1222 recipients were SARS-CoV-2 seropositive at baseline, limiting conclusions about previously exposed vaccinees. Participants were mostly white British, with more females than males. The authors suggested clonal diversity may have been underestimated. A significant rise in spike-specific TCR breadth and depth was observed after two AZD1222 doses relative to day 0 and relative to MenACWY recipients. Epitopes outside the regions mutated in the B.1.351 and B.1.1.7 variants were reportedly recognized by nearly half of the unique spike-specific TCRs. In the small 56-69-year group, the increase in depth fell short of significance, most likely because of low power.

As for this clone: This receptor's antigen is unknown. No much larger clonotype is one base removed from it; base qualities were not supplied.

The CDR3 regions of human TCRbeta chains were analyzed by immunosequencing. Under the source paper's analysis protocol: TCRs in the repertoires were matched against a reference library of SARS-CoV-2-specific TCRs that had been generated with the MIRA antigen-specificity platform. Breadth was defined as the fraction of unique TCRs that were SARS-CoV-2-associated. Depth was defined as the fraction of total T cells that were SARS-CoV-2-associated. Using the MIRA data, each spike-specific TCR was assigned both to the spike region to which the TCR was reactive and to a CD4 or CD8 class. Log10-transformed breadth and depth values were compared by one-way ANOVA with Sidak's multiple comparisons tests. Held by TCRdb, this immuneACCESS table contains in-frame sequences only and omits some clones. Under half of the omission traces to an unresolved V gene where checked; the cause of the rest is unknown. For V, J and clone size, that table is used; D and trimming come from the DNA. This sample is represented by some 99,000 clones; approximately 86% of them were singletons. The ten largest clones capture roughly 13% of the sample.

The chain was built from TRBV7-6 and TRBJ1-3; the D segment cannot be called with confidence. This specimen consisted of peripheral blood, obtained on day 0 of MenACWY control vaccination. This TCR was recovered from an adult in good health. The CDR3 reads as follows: CASSHPLGSPGNTIYF. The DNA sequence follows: TGTGCCAGCAGCCACCCCCTAGGGAGTCCTGGAAACACCATATATTTT.